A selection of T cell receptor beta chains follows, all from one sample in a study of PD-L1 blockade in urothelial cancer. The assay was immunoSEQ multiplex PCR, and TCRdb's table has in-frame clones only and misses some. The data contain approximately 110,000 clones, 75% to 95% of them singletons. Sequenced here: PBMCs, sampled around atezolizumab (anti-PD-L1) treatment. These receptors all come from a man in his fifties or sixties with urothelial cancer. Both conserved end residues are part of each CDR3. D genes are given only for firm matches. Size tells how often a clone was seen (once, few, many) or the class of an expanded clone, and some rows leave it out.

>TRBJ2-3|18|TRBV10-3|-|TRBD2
CAISEPRTSSGDTDTQYF
TGTGCCATCAGTGAGCCGAGGACTAGTTCGGGGGACACAGATACGCAGTATTTT
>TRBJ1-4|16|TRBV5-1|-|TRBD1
CASSWGTDTANEKLFF
TGCGCCAGCAGCTGGGGGACAGACACTGCGAATGAAAAACTGTTTTTT
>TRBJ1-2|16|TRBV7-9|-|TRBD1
CASRPKTGTANYGYTF
TGTGCCAGCAGACCGAAGACCGGGACAGCTAACTATGGCTACACCTTC
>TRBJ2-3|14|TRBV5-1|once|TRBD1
CASIRQGVGDTQYF
TGCGCCAGCATACGACAGGGAGTTGGCGATACGCAGTATTTT
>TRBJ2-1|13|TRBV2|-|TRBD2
CASSAGLEVEQFF
TGTGCCAGCAGTGCGGGACTAGAGGTTGAGCAGTTCTTC
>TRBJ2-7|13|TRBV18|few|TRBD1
CASSPDRDYEQYF
TGTGCCAGCTCCCCGGACAGGGATTACGAGCAGTACTTC
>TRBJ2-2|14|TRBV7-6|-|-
CASSPGLSTGELFF
TGTGCCAGCAGCCCCGGACTGAGCACCGGGGAGCTGTTTTTT
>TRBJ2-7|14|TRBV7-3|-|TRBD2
CASSPRAGGYEQYF
TGTGCCAGCAGCCCGAGGGCGGGAGGCTACGAGCAGTACTTC
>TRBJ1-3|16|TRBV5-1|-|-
CASSLDRRSSGNTIYF
TGCGCCAGCAGCTTGGACAGGCGGAGCTCTGGAAACACCATATATTTT
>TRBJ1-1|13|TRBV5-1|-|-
CASSSTGGLEAFF
TGCGCCAGCAGCTCCACCGGGGGGCTTGAAGCTTTCTTT
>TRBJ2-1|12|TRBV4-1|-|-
CASSQQYNEQFF
TGCGCCAGCAGCCAACAATACAATGAGCAGTTCTTC
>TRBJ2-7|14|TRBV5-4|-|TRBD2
CASSSSGATYEQYF
TGTGCCAGCAGCTCGAGCGGGGCTACCTACGAGCAGTACTTC
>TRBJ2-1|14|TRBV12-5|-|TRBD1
CASAPDRGLLEQFF
TGTGCTAGTGCTCCAGACAGGGGGCTCCTTGAGCAGTTCTTC
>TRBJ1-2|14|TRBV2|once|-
CASSGQAANYGYTF
TGTGCCAGCAGTGGACAGGCGGCTAACTATGGCTACACCTTC
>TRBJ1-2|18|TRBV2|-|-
CASSEARGGREANYGYTF
TGTGCCAGCAGTGAAGCGCGGGGCGGTCGGGAGGCGAACTATGGCTACACCTTC
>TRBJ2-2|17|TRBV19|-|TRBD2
CASSSVAGGPITGELFF
TGTGCCAGTAGTTCCGTAGCGGGAGGGCCAATCACCGGGGAGCTGTTTTTT
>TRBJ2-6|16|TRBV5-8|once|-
CASSSRTSSGANVLTF
TGTGCCAGCAGTTCCCGTACCAGCTCTGGGGCCAACGTCCTGACTTTC
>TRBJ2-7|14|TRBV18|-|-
CASSPGGQLYEQYF
TGTGCCAGCTCACCAGGTGGGCAGTTGTACGAGCAGTACTTC
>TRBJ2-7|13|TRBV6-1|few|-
CASSPLGAYEQYF
TGTGCCAGCAGCCCGCTAGGGGCCTACGAGCAGTACTTC
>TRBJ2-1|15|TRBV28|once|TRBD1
CASRTTGKSYNEQFF
TGTGCCAGCAGGACGACAGGGAAATCCTACAATGAGCAGTTCTTC